The clone carrying this T cell receptor (beta chain) has only one observation. These data originate in a study of control samples from healthy donors and cancer patients. The germline gives CDR1 SGHRS, CDR2 YFSETQ. The CDR3 is made up of 16 amino acids. The trim removed 0 bases at V and 4 bases at J, leaving 4 bases unmatched. The repertoire was sequenced with immunoSEQ multiplex PCR; TCRdb's copy has only in-frame clones and lacks some. The sample lists approximately 130,000 clones; 87% were seen once. The chain joins TRBV5-1 to TRBJ2-5; 12 nucleotides match TRBD2. The sequenced material came from blood. The receptor was derived from a man in his forties or fifties in good health. This chain's CDR3 is CASSLVPSGGAETQYF. The CDR3, as DNA: TGCGCCAGCAGCTTGGTGCCTAGCGGGGGGGCAGAGACCCAGTACTTC.